This TCR beta chain emerged from a study of cytomegalovirus exposure and HLA in healthy donors. General study results and limits: Later analysis associated a missense DCLRE1C variant with TCR beta V- and J-gene trimming.

A remark on this clone: No antigen is known for it.

The primer mix had 60 Vbeta and 13 Jbeta primers. The data were produced by immunoSEQ multiplex PCR, yet TCRdb's version contains in-frame clones alone and is incomplete. This sample has some 110,000 clones, with approximately 80% found just once. The clonotype originates from a woman in her forties in good health and CMV-seropositive. The sample taken for sequencing was PBMCs.

CDR3 bases: TGCGCCAGCAGCCTCGACAGGACCCGCCAAGAGACCCAGTACTTC. It yields the protein CASSLDRTRQETQYF. The chain has TRBV4-1 and TRBJ2-5, with a tentative D call TRBD1 (6 bases). V was shortened by 4 bases and J by 1 base, with 13 bases between the two germline ends. Germline V gives CDR1 MGHRA, CDR2 YSYEKL. The length of the CDR3 is 15 residues.